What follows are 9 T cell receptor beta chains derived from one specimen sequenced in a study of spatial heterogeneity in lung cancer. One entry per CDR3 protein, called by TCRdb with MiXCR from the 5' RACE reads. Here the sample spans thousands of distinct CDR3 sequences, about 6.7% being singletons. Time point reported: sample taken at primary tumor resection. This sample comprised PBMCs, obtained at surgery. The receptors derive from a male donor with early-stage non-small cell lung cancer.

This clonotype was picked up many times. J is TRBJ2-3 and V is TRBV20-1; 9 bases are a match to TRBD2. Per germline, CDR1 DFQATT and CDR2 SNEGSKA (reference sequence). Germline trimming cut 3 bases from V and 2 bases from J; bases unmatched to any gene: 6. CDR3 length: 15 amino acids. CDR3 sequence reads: CSASKTSGTTDTQYF. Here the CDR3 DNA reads TGCAGTGCTAGTAAGACTAGCGGAACCACAGATACGCAGTATTTT.

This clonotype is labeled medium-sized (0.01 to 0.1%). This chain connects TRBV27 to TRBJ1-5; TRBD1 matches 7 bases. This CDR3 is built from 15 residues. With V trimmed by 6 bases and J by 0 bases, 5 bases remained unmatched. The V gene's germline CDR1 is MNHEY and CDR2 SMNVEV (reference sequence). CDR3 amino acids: CASRSGTASNQPQHF. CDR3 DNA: TGTGCCAGCAGGAGCGGGACAGCTAGCAATCAGCCCCAGCATTTT.

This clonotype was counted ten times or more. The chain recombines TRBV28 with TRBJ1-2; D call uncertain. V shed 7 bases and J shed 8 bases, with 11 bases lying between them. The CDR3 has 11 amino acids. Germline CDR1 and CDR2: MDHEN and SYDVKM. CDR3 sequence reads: CASTAYAGYTF. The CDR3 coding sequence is TGTGCCAGCACTGCTTACGCAGGCTACACCTTC.

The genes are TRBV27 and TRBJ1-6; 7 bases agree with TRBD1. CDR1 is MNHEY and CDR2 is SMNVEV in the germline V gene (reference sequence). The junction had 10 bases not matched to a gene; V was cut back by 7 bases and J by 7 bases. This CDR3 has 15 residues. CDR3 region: CASTSGGGSNSPLHF. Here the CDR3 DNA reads TGTGCCAGCACATCAGGGGGGGGAAGCAATTCACCCCTCCACTTT.

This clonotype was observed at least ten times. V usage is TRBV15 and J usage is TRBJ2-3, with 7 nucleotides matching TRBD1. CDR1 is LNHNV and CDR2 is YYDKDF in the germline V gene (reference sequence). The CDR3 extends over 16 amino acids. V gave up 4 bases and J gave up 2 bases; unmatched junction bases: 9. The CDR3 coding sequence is TGTGCCACCAGCAAATCGACAGGGAGCCTCACAGATACGCAGTATTTT. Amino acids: CATSKSTGSLTDTQYF.

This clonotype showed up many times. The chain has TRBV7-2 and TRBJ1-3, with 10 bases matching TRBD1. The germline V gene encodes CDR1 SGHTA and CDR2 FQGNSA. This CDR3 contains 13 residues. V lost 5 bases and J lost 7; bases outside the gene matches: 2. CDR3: CASSRDRGNTIYF. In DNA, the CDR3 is TGTGCCAGCAGCCGGGACAGGGGTAACACCATATATTTT.

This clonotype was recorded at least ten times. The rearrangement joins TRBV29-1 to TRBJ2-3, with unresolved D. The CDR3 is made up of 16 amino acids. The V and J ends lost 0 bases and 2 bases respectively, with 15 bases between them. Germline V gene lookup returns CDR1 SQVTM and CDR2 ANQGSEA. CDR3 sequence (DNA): TGCAGCGTTGAAGATCGGGCAGGCAGCTACACAGATACGCAGTATTTT. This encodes CSVEDRAGSYTDTQYF.

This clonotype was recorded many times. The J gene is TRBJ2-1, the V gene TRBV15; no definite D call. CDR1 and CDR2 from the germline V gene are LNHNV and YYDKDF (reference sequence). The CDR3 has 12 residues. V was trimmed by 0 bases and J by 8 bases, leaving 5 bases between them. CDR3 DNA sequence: TGTGCCACCAGCAGAGAAGGCGATGAGCAGTTCTTC. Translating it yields CATSREGDEQFF.

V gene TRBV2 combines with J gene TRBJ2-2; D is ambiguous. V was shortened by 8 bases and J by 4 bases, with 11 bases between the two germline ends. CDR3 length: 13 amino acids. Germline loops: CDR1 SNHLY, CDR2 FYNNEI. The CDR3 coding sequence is TGTGCCAGCGGGCCCGGCATCACCGGGGAGCTGTTTTTT. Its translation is CASGPGITGELFF.